This record looks at one TCR beta chain sequence and its context. Its antigen is unidentified. V was trimmed by 0 bases and J by 2 bases, leaving 13 bases between them. CDR1 SGDLS and CDR2 YYNGEE come from the germline V gene. The CDR3 covers 16 residues. Vbeta (60) and Jbeta (13) primers were used in the PCR. The method was immunoSEQ multiplex PCR; TCRdb's version includes in-frame clones alone and lacks a portion of them. Its table records around 76,000 clones. The sample originates from a study of cytomegalovirus exposure and HLA in healthy donors. At the level of the study: HLA-typed donors were the source of around 80 million unique TCRs, which an early data release held.

Whole-study results and caveats: At a 0.05 false discovery rate, a later analysis found roughly 17,000 TCR beta sequences to be associated with HLA alleles.

This clonotype was obtained from a boy between 10 and 17 years old in good health and CMV-seronegative. The gene calls are TRBV9 and TRBJ2-3; TRBD1 might be the D (6 bases). Sequencing was carried out using PBMCs. The CDR3 protein is CASSVGGTRLTDTQYF. CDR3 DNA sequence: TGTGCCAGCAGCGTAGGGGGGACACGACTCACAGATACGCAGTATTTT.